The rows below give T cell receptor beta chains drawn from one sample of a study of CD8+CD57+ T cells in acquired aplastic anemia. TCRdb independently ran MiXCR on the reads; one entry per CDR3 protein. The sample holds tens of thousands of distinct CDR3 sequences, about 45% seen once. The sequenced material came from sorted CD4+, CD8+, or CD8+CD57+ T cells (not recorded which) from PBMCs. The source of these receptors is a human donor in good health, serving as a control. Each CDR3 is given with its conserved first and last residue. The order of the fields is J gene, clone size, V gene, D gene, CDR3 length, CDR3 DNA, CDR3 protein. The D gene is left open where the match is weak. A row's size may be missing; if present it is once, few, many or a size class.

TRBJ2-3,NA,TRBV4-2,TRBD1,17,TGTGCCAGCAGCCGGCGACAGGGCCAAGCGAGCACAGATACGCAGTATTTT,CASSRRQGQASTDTQYF
TRBJ1-5,NA,TRBV9,TRBD1,15,TGTGCCAGCAGCGCCGGCGGACAGGTTAGTCAGCCCCAGCATTTT,CASSAGGQVSQPQHF
TRBJ1-2,NA,TRBV20-1,NA,12,TGCAGTGCTCGGGTAGCGAACTATGGCTACACCTTC,CSARVANYGYTF
TRBJ1-3,many,TRBV25-1,TRBD1,14,TGTGCCAGCAGTGAAACGGGACAGGGACCCACCATATATTTT,CASSETGQGPTIYF
TRBJ2-1,NA,TRBV6-2/TRBV6-3,TRBD2,14,TGTGCCAGCAGTATGGAGCGGGAGAGGCGTGAGCAGTTCTTC,CASSMERERREQFF
TRBJ1-2,once,TRBV19,NA,11,TGTGCCGCCTGGGGGAAGGGTGGCTACACCTTC,CAAWGKGGYTF
TRBJ1-2,many,TRBV9,TRBD1,13,TGTGCCAGCAGTGAGACAGGGACCGATGGCTACACCTTC,CASSETGTDGYTF
TRBJ1-6,many,TRBV7-2,NA,14,TGTGCCAGCAGCTTAGTGACCATCGGGTCACCCCTCCACTTT,CASSLVTIGSPLHF
TRBJ2-2,many,TRBV7-2,NA,12,TGTGCCAGCAGCGCCCCCCCCGGGGAGCTGTTTTTT,CASSAPPGELFF
TRBJ1-1,few,TRBV2,NA,15,TGTGCCAGCAGTGGGATAGGCAGGGAGAACACTGAAGCTTTCTTT,CASSGIGRENTEAFF
TRBJ2-5,NA,TRBV24-1,TRBD1,14,TGTGCCACCAACCGGGACAGGGTCGGGGAGACCCAGTACTTC,CATNRDRVGETQYF
TRBJ1-3,NA,TRBV29-1,NA,13,TGCAGCGTGATTCGGCCTTCTGGAAACACCATATATTTT,CSVIRPSGNTIYF
TRBJ2-1,NA,TRBV4-1,NA,13,TGCGCCAGCAGCCAAGAGCGGCCGGTTGAGCAGTTCTTC,CASSQERPVEQFF
TRBJ2-5,NA,TRBV2,NA,15,TGTGCCAGCAGTGAAGGAAAGGGTAGCCAAGAGACCCAGTACTTC,CASSEGKGSQETQYF
TRBJ1-1,NA,TRBV27,NA,13,TGTGCCAGCAGTTTTGGTTCCGGGACTGAAGCTTTCTTT,CASSFGSGTEAFF
TRBJ2-3,NA,TRBV25-1,TRBD2,16,TGTGCCAGCAGCCGGGGAACGGGGGGAACCCTAGATACGCAGTATTTT,CASSRGTGGTLDTQYF